Below are 5 T cell receptor beta chains sequenced from a single sample in a study of T cells after yellow fever vaccination. TCRdb called the 5' RACE reads again in MiXCR, with one record for every CDR3 protein. Of 500,000 to 700,000 distinct CDR3 sequences listed, roughly a fifth are singletons. Sequenced here: PBMCs, sampled 15 days after the yellow fever booster vaccination. The receptor source for this set is a man aged 25-45 years who received the YFV17D yellow fever vaccine.

V is TRBV5-6 and J is TRBJ2-4, with D perhaps TRBD1 or TRBD2 (6 bases each). The CDR3 extends over 14 amino acids. V shed 1 base and J shed 8 bases, with 13 bases lying between them. CDR1 is SGHDT, CDR2 YYEEEE, per germline. This CDR3 reads CASSLRGATDIQYF. The CDR3 coding sequence is TGTGCCAGCAGCTTGAGGGGGGCTACGGACATTCAGTACTTC.

This clonotype occurred a few times. The V gene is TRBV29-1, the J gene TRBJ2-3; no clear D gene. CDR1 and CDR2 from the germline V gene are SQVTM and ANQGSEA. Trimming left V 4 bases short and J 2 bases short, with 10 bases between. The CDR3 is made up of 13 amino acids. CDR3 residues: CSVAKSPTDTQYF. CDR3 nucleotides: TGCAGCGTTGCAAAGTCCCCCACAGATACGCAGTATTTT.

This chain connects TRBV25-1 to TRBJ2-3; D gene uncertain. The CDR3 runs to 16 residues. The V end lost 5 bases, the J end lost 0 bases, and 15 bases lay between the germline ends. The germline CDR1 and CDR2 sequences are MGHDK and SYGVNS. CDR3 loop: CASSHDPVPSTDTQYF. CDR3 nucleotide sequence: TGTGCCAGCAGTCATGACCCAGTCCCTAGCACAGATACGCAGTATTTT.

In this sample, this clonotype turned up a few times. V usage is TRBV20-1 and J usage is TRBJ2-1; no firm D call. This CDR3 has 14 residues. The germline V and J ends were trimmed by 5 bases and 0 bases, with 11 bases remaining between them. Germline CDR1 and CDR2: DFQATT and SNEGSKA (reference sequence). CDR3 coding DNA: TGCAGTGCTCTCAACCCCCCCTCCTACAATGAGCAGTTCTTC. Amino acids: CSALNPPSYNEQFF.

This clonotype occurred a few times. This rearrangement joins TRBV9 to TRBJ2-2, with TRBD2 matching over 9 bases. Germline CDR1 and CDR2: SGDLS and YYNGEE. The CDR3 is 15 residues long. V lost 4 bases, J lost 4 bases, and 5 bases stayed unmatched. The CDR3 nucleotides read TGTGCCAGCAGCTCTGGACTAGCGAGCACCGGGGAGCTGTTTTTT. This translates into CASSSGLASTGELFF.